This is a list of T cell receptor beta chains from one sample in a study of blood T cell dynamics during melanoma immunotherapy. Here immunoSEQ multiplex PCR was the method, and the copy in TCRdb shows in-frame clones only, minus some. This table has 9,500 to 15,000 clones, 88% appearing once. The source was blood, collected from a patient treated with checkpoint blockade. The origin of the receptors is a human donor with melanoma. The CDR3 runs from the conserved cysteine through the conserved F or W. The D gene is left open where the match is weak. Only some rows state a clone size, as once, few, many or a class for expanded clones.

v_gene	j_gene	d_gene	abundance	CDR3nt	CDR3aa
TRBV7-9	TRBJ1-4	.	once	TGTGCCAGCAGCTTGAGCAGGACAAGTAATGAAAAACTGTTTTTT	CASSLSRTSNEKLFF
TRBV5-1	TRBJ2-2	.	.	TGCGCCAGCAGCCCGAGGGGGGGAGGGACCCCGAACACCGGGGAGCTGTTTTTT	CASSPRGGGTPNTGELFF
TRBV6-5	TRBJ1-4	.	.	TGTGCCAGCAGACGAGACGGGGCAACTAATGAAAAACTGTTTTTT	CASRRDGATNEKLFF
TRBV7-8	TRBJ2-5	TRBD2	.	TGTGCCAGCAGCAACTCGCGGACTAGCGGAGAAGAGACCCAGTACTTC	CASSNSRTSGEETQYF
TRBV2	TRBJ2-1	.	.	TGTGCCAGCAGTGCGAGGAACGGACCGTACAATGAGCAGTTCTTC	CASSARNGPYNEQFF
TRBV5-1	TRBJ2-7	TRBD2	.	TGCGCCAGCAGCCCCAACAGCGGGGTGGCCCTATCCTACGAGCAGTACTTC	CASSPNSGVALSYEQYF
TRBV7-8	TRBJ2-2	.	once	TGTGCCAGCAGCCCCTCCAGGGAGGCCGGGGAGCTGTTTTTT	CASSPSREAGELFF
TRBV7-6	TRBJ1-6	.	.	TGTGCCAGCAGCCGAGACCCGGGGAATTCACCCCTCCACTTT	CASSRDPGNSPLHF
TRBV6-1	TRBJ2-7	TRBD1	.	TGTGCCAGCAGTGAGTTGACAGGGTCCTCCTACGAGCAGTACTTC	CASSELTGSSYEQYF
TRBV21-1	TRBJ1-1	.	.	TGTGCCAGCAGCCGGGGTCCACCTCCAAGGGTGAACACTGAAGCTTTCTTT	CASSRGPPPRVNTEAFF
TRBV19	TRBJ1-1	.	.	TGTGCCAGTTCCACCCAGATGGCACAAGCTTTCTTT	CASSTQMAQAFF
TRBV30	TRBJ1-3	.	once	TGTGCCGGCGGACGGGACTCTGGAAACACCATATATTTT	CAGGRDSGNTIYF
TRBV5-1	TRBJ2-6	.	.	TGCGCCAGCAGCTTGTTGCAGGGGAACTCTGGGGCCAACGTCCTGACTTTC	CASSLLQGNSGANVLTF
TRBV7-2	TRBJ2-1	TRBD2	.	TGTGCCAGCAGCTTAGGGCTCCTAGCGGGAAACAATGAGCAGTTCTTC	CASSLGLLAGNNEQFF
TRBV25-1	TRBJ2-3	TRBD2	.	TGTGCCAGCAGTGATTTCGCGGGGGGGCAGACAGATACGCAGTATTTT	CASSDFAGGQTDTQYF
TRBV6-5	TRBJ1-6	.	.	TGTGCCAGCAGTTATACTTCCGGGACTGACTCACCCCTCCACTTT	CASSYTSGTDSPLHF
TRBV7-9	TRBJ1-2	.	.	TGTGCCAGCAGCCCCGGGACGGGACGTAACTATGGCTACACCTTC	CASSPGTGRNYGYTF
TRBV5-6	TRBJ1-6	.	.	TGTGCCAGCAGCTGGAGATCCTACTCCTATAATTCACCCCTCCACTTT	CASSWRSYSYNSPLHF
TRBV6-6	TRBJ2-1	.	.	TGTGCCAGCAGCCACGGTGGTGAGCAGTTCTTC	CASSHGGEQFF
TRBV6-5	TRBJ2-2	TRBD2	.	TGTGCCAGCAGTTACTCCCGGGAGGGGACCGGGGAGCTGTTTTTT	CASSYSREGTGELFF
TRBV6-5	TRBJ2-5	.	.	TGTGCCAGCAGTTACGGAGCCGGTTGGGGAGAGACCCAGTACTTC	CASSYGAGWGETQYF
TRBV19	TRBJ1-6	.	.	TGTGCCAGTAGTATAGCGGGGGTCAATTCACCCCTCCACTTT	CASSIAGVNSPLHF
TRBV4-1	TRBJ1-1	.	.	TGCGCCAGCAGCCAACTCCACGGGGGGCCCCCAGACACTGAAGCTTTCTTT	CASSQLHGGPPDTEAFF
TRBV4-2	TRBJ2-7	.	.	TGTGCCAGCAGCCAAGATTTTCAGGACTCCTACGAGCAGTACTTC	CASSQDFQDSYEQYF
TRBV5-5	TRBJ2-5	.	.	TGTGCCAGCAGCTTCCAGAGCGGGCGGCAAGAGACCCAGTACTTC	CASSFQSGRQETQYF
TRBV5-1	TRBJ2-7	.	.	TGCGCCAGCAGCTTGGCCCAGCCGCTCTACGAGCAGTACTTC	CASSLAQPLYEQYF
TRBV5-8	TRBJ2-5	.	.	TGTGCCAGCAGCTTTGGAGGGGGAACAACAGCGACGGAGACCCAGTACTTC	CASSFGGGTTATETQYF
TRBV7-3	TRBJ2-1	.	.	TGTGCCAGCAGCTCCGGGTCCTACAATGAGCAGTTCTTC	CASSSGSYNEQFF
TRBV5-8	TRBJ1-5	.	.	TGTGCCAGCAGAAAGACCACCCAGCCCCAGCATTTT	CASRKTTQPQHF
TRBV11-2	TRBJ2-1	.	.	TGTGCCAGCAGCTTAAGGGATAAGCCCAATGAGCAGTTCTTC	CASSLRDKPNEQFF
TRBV27	TRBJ2-1	.	.	TGTGCCAGCAGTTTGTTGGGGGGGGCTGGCTACAATGAGCAGTTCTTC	CASSLLGGAGYNEQFF
TRBV5-3	TRBJ2-7	.	.	TGTGCCAGAACCCCAAATTACGAGCAGTACTTC	CARTPNYEQYF
TRBV7-8	TRBJ2-5	TRBD2	.	TGTGCCAGCAGCCCGAGACTAGCTGAGACCCAGTACTTC	CASSPRLAETQYF
TRBV25-1	TRBJ2-3	.	.	TGTGCCAGCAGTGATCCATCGAGGGGTACAGATACGCAGTATTTT	CASSDPSRGTDTQYF
TRBV7-9	TRBJ1-2	.	.	TGTGCCAGCAGCTCCGGAAACAGACGTGCTAACTATGGCTACACCTTC	CASSSGNRRANYGYTF
TRBV9	TRBJ1-1	.	.	TGTGCCAGCAGCGTAGCTATTAGGGGAGGGGACGCTGAAGCTTTCTTT	CASSVAIRGGDAEAFF
TRBV7-2	TRBJ2-7	.	.	TGTGCCAGCAGCTTCCTACAGGGCGAAGAGCAGTACTTC	CASSFLQGEEQYF
TRBV6-1	TRBJ1-2	.	.	TGTGCCAGCAGTGAAGGGGTTCCCCTCTATGGCTACACCTTC	CASSEGVPLYGYTF
TRBV4-2	TRBJ2-3	.	once	TGTGCCAGCAGCCCGGGACGGGGGGCCGCAGATACGCAGTATTTT	CASSPGRGAADTQYF
TRBV5-1	TRBJ2-5	.	.	TGCGCCAGCAGCTTGGCAGAGACCCAGTACTTC	CASSLAETQYF
TRBV5-1	TRBJ1-1	TRBD1	.	TGCGCCAGCAGCCCTCTCCCGGGACAGGGGTCGAACACTGAAGCTTTCTTT	CASSPLPGQGSNTEAFF
TRBV10-1	TRBJ1-2	.	few	TGCGCCAGCAGGGAACAGAGTAGCTATGGCTACACCTTC	CASREQSSYGYTF
TRBV2	TRBJ1-5	TRBD1	.	TGTGCCAGCAGTCATACCACGACAGGGGATTTTCAGCCCCAGCATTTT	CASSHTTTGDFQPQHF
TRBV7-2	TRBJ2-3	.	.	TGTGCCAGCAGCTTAAATGGGGGCACAGATACGCAGTATTTT	CASSLNGGTDTQYF
TRBV6-4	TRBJ2-3	.	.	TGTGCCAGCAGTGGGGATTCTAGCACAGATACGCAGTATTTT	CASSGDSSTDTQYF
TRBV29-1	TRBJ1-2	.	few	TGCAGCGTGCACAGGGCGTATGGCTACACCTTC	CSVHRAYGYTF
TRBV7-9	TRBJ1-4	.	.	TGTGCCAGCAGCTTTCAGCTCGGCGGTGAAAAACTGTTTTTT	CASSFQLGGEKLFF
TRBV30	TRBJ1-2	.	few	TGTGCCTGGAACCTTGGACAGAGCGGCTACACCTTC	CAWNLGQSGYTF
TRBV10-2	TRBJ2-7	TRBD2	.	TGCGCCACGGAACCGGGACTAGCGGTTAGAGAGCAGTACTTC	CATEPGLAVREQYF
TRBV30	TRBJ1-2	.	.	TGTGCCTGGAGTGAGTCTAGGGCCTACTATGGCTACACCTTC	CAWSESRAYYGYTF
TRBV4-1	TRBJ1-3	TRBD1	.	TGCGCCAGCAGCCAGATTCCCCCGACAGGGTTTGGAAACACCATATATTTT	CASSQIPPTGFGNTIYF
TRBV19	TRBJ1-5	.	.	TGTGCCAGTAGTATCACCCTTGGACGGAGGAATCAGCCCCAGCATTTT	CASSITLGRRNQPQHF
TRBV5-1	TRBJ1-2	.	.	TGCGCCAGCAGTGATGCAGCTCCGAACTATGGCTACACCTTC	CASSDAAPNYGYTF
TRBV29-1	TRBJ2-5	.	.	TGCAGCGTTGAGAGAGGGGGGGAGACCCAGTACTTC	CSVERGGETQYF
TRBV10-3	TRBJ2-5	.	.	TGTGCCATCAGTGGCCCCGGCGTGGAGACCCAGTACTTC	CAISGPGVETQYF